This TCR beta chain originates from a study of cytomegalovirus exposure and HLA in healthy donors. Study information: Unique TCRs numbering about 85 million, obtained from HLA-typed donors, made up an early data release. Whole-study results and caveats: Data from an earlier analysis indicated that most TCR beta V segments were productive either about 90% or about 30% of the time. Later analysis demonstrated an association between a missense DCLRE1C variant and TCR beta V- and J-gene trimming. Testing in vitro showed a few CMV-associated chains specific for CMV antigens.

In regard to this clone: The antigen is not known.

Primers: 60 Vbeta forward and 13 Jbeta reverse. Generated by immunoSEQ multiplex PCR, the TCRdb table keeps only in-frame clones and is missing some. The table counts some 130,000 clones; over 1.5% lies in the top ten. Germline V CDR1 and CDR2: SGHAT, FQNNGV. CDR3 length equals 13 residues. V lost 5 bases and J 5 bases, leaving 9 bases between the germline ends. This sequence joins TRBV11-2 and TRBJ1-4, with D possibly matching TRBD1 (5 bases). The source is a woman between 40 and 55 years old in good health and CMV-seropositive. Sequencing was done on a sample of PBMCs. The CDR3 protein is CASSNGGNEKLFF. DNA of the CDR3: TGTGCCAGCAGCAACGGGGGGAATGAAAAACTGTTTTTT.